Reported below is one T cell receptor (beta chain). Its target is unknown. These data originate in a study of T cell clones after liver transplantation. The wider study: Immunosuppression withdrawal was tried within 2 years after liver transplantation in this trial. Tolerance: complete withdrawal held at least one year, liver enzymes staying within twice normal. Samples came pre-transplant, pre-randomization before withdrawal, and post-randomization after withdrawal ended. Study-level results: Post-transplant, graft-donor-reactive CD4 TCRbeta sequences in blood dropped significantly in 5 of 8 subjects.

Here immunoSEQ multiplex PCR was the method, and the copy in TCRdb shows in-frame clones only, minus some. The table shows around 110,000 clones, with 90% occurring only once. Trimming removed 4 bases from V and 8 bases from J; junction bases left unmatched: 6. Germline V CDR1 and CDR2: SGDLS, YYNGEE. The CDR3 sequence is 13 residues long. The sample in question was CD4+ T cells from blood, obtained 12 months after liver transplant. The TCR originated in a human patient who received a liver transplant. The graft donor may have contributed some T cells. The V and J genes are TRBV9 and TRBJ2-4; 7 nucleotides line up with TRBD1. The CDR3 DNA reads as TGTGCCAGCAGCCCCCCCGGGACAGACATTCAGTACTTC. This translates into CASSPPGTDIQYF.